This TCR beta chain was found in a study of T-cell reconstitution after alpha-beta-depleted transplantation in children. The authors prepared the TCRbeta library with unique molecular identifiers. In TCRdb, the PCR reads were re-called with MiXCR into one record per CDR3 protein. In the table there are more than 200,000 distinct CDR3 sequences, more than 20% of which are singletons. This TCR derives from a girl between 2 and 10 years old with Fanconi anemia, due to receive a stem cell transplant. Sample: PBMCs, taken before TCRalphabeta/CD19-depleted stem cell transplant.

CDR3 region: CSARDGTRGPYNEQFF. CDR3 DNA sequence: TGCAGTGCTAGAGACGGAACTAGGGGACCTTACAATGAGCAGTTCTTC. This chain connects TRBV20-1 to TRBJ2-1, with D perhaps assigned TRBD1 or TRBD2 (5 bases each). V was clipped by 0 bases and J by 4 bases, with 16 bases between them. Germline values: CDR1 DFQATT, CDR2 SNEGSKA (reference sequence). The CDR3 is made up of 16 amino acids.